The present entry profiles one T cell receptor (beta chain) with its context. Original handling: The authors estimated nucleated cell counts from reference gene primer amplification. Profiling relied on immunoSEQ multiplex PCR, and the TCRdb table lists in-frame clones only, not all of them. V and J calls plus clone size are reproduced from that table; the DNA served to infer D and trimming. The data contain roughly 300,000 clones, around 83% of them singletons. The germline V gene encodes CDR1 LNHDA and CDR2 SQIVND (reference sequence). The CDR3 spans 16 residues. V lost 3 bases and J 0 bases, leaving 11 bases between the germline ends. The sample is drawn from a study of blood T cell repertoires in COVID-19. The overall study: Samples of COVID-19 (acute and convalescent) were obtained from the United States, Italy and Spain.

The chain combines TRBV19 with TRBJ1-4; D call uncertain. The TCR comes from a woman between 45 and 60 years old with acute or convalescent COVID-19. The sequencing sample was made of peripheral blood. The CDR3 bases are TGTGCCAGTAGTATGAGGAGTCTTGCAACTAATGAAAAACTGTTTTTT. It encodes CASSMRSLATNEKLFF.